This entry lists 28 T cell receptor beta chains sequenced from one sample in a study of T cell responses to AZD1222 COVID-19 vaccine. Clones were read by immunoSEQ multiplex PCR, and TCRdb kept only the in-frame ones, dropping some. This sample has some 85,000 clones, with around 87% found just once. Sample: peripheral blood, taken on day 0 of AZD1222 vaccination. The receptors come from an adult in good health.

In this sample, this clone turned up once. Written as DNA, the CDR3 is TGTGCCAGTACTAGCGGAGAAGGGACCAATGAGCAGTTCTTC. It is translated as CASTSGEGTNEQFF. The chain uses TRBV19 and TRBJ2-1; 7 bases are shared with TRBD2. This CDR3 is 14 amino acids long. Trimming took 7 bases from V and 6 from J; bases not matched to a gene: 9. CDR1 is LNHDA, CDR2 SQIVND, per germline (reference sequence).

The V and J genes are TRBV7-8 and TRBJ2-7; possibly TRBD1 for D (5 bases). Germline values: CDR1 SGHVS, CDR2 FQNEAQ. The V end was cut by 5 bases, the J end by 7 bases, with 12 bases between. CDR3 length: 12 residues. The CDR3 DNA is TGTGCCAGCAGCCATAGGGGTCGTGAGCAGTACTTC. Amino acids: CASSHRGREQYF. The full variable domain, completed using reference TRBV7-8 and TRBJ2-7, is GAGVSQSPRYKVAKRGQDVALRCDPISGHVSLFWYQQALGQGPEFLTYFQNEAQLDKSGLPSDRFFAERPEGSVSTLKIQRTQQEDSAVYLCASSHRGREQYFGPGTRLTVT.

The chain carries TRBV11-2 and TRBJ1-5; D call uncertain. This CDR3 is 13 amino acids long. Germline V gene lookup returns CDR1 SGHAT and CDR2 FQNNGV. V was clipped by 0 bases and J by 0 bases, with 0 bases between them. Written as DNA, the CDR3 is TGTGCCAGCAGCTTAGATAGCAATCAGCCCCAGCATTTT. It codes for CASSLDSNQPQHF.

The chain combines TRBV29-1 with TRBJ2-1; D call uncertain. V lost 4 bases and J lost 4, with 8 bases in between. This CDR3 comprises 12 residues. Germline V gives CDR1 SQVTM, CDR2 ANQGSEA. CDR3 DNA sequence: TGCAGCGTTGTACGGTTATACAATGAGCAGTTCTTC. It encodes CSVVRLYNEQFF.

This clone came up a few times. The gene calls are TRBV21-1 and TRBJ1-1; the D call of TRBD1 is as the table states it, not checked on the DNA. TRBV21-1 corresponds to a pseudogene. The CDR3 sequence is 15 residues long. The CDR3 sequence is CASSIDRERDTEAFF. The CDR3 nucleotides read TGTGCCAGCAGCATCGACAGGGAGCGGGACACTGAAGCTTTCTTT.

This chain joins TRBV2 and TRBJ2-7; TRBD1 aligns across 8 bases. Germline-derived CDR1 and CDR2 are SNHLY and FYNNEI. The CDR3 has 15 amino acids. J lost 4 bases, V lost 4 bases, and 9 bases had no gene match. DNA of the CDR3: TGTGCCAGCAGTGTGGGGGCAGGGGGCGTTTACGAGCAGTACTTC. Encoded protein: CASSVGAGGVYEQYF.

The chain's CDR3 is CASSSRVAGSYEQYF. The CDR3 DNA is TGTGCCAGCAGCTCGAGGGTAGCGGGGTCCTACGAGCAGTACTTC. The rearrangement uses TRBV5-5 and TRBJ2-7; 8 nucleotides align to TRBD2. Unmatched junction bases numbered 6, after V lost 3 bases and J lost 1 base. This CDR3 is 15 amino acids long. Germline assignment: CDR1 SGHKS and CDR2 YYEKEE (reference sequence).

The gene calls are TRBV7-9 and TRBJ2-7; 7 nucleotides agree with TRBD1. The CDR3 is 14 amino acids. V lost 4 bases and J lost 4; bases outside the gene matches: 7. Germline V gene sequence: CDR1 SEHNR, CDR2 FQNEAQ (reference sequence). The CDR3 sequence: CASSSTGYGYEQYF. CDR3 in DNA: TGTGCCAGCAGCTCGACAGGGTACGGGTACGAGCAGTACTTC.

The chain has TRBV28 and TRBJ2-1; 11 nucleotides agree with TRBD2. V lost 0 bases, J lost 5 bases, and 3 bases stayed unmatched. The length of the CDR3 is 16 residues. Germline-derived CDR1 and CDR2 are MDHEN and SYDVKM. CDR3 nucleotide sequence: TGTGCCAGCAGTTTATGGGGGACTAGCGGAGACAATGAGCAGTTCTTC. Translated, it gives CASSLWGTSGDNEQFF.

A word on this clone: This CDR3 is also generated by other DNA sequences in the sample. The CDR3: CSGDRGIGTEAFF. The CDR3 DNA follows: TGCAGCGGGGACAGGGGAATTGGCACTGAAGCTTTCTTT. V is TRBV29-1 and J is TRBJ1-1; 10 positions agree with TRBD1. With 7 bases clipped from V and 4 bases from J, the junction kept 6 bases outside the gene matches. Germline CDR1 is SQVTM and CDR2 is ANQGSEA. The CDR3 consists of 13 residues.

The genes are TRBV6-2 or TRBV6-3 and TRBJ1-5; D remains unclear. The ends were cut back, 2 bases at V and 7 bases at J, with 15 bases in the middle. Germline V CDR1 and CDR2: MNHEY, SVGEGT. The CDR3 is 15 amino acids. CDR3 coding DNA: TGTGCCAGCAGTTACAGCCGGGCAGGTTTGCAGCCCCAGCATTTT. Residues: CASSYSRAGLQPQHF.

V is TRBV10-2 and J is TRBJ2-7; TRBD2 agrees at 10 bases. CDR3 length equals 14 residues. V trimming: 2 bases; J trimming: 2 bases; junction bases outside the gene matches: 0. The V gene's germline CDR1 is WSHSY and CDR2 SAAADI. The chain's CDR3 is CASSELAGAYEQYF. The CDR3 DNA sequence: TGCGCCAGCAGTGAGCTAGCGGGAGCCTACGAGCAGTACTTC.

This clone occurred a few times. V and J are TRBV5-1 and TRBJ2-7; D ambiguous. Germline V gives CDR1 SGHRS, CDR2 YFSETQ. This CDR3 is 14 amino acids long. The V end lost 4 bases, the J end lost 2 bases, and 13 bases lay between the germline ends. DNA of the CDR3: TGCGCCAGCAGCCCGAATGGTGTTACCTACGAGCAGTACTTC. Residues: CASSPNGVTYEQYF.

The rearrangement links TRBV19 to TRBJ1-5; 9 bases align to TRBD1. The V gene's germline CDR1 is LNHDA and CDR2 SQIVND (reference sequence). V dropped 5 bases and J dropped 12; count of bases not matched to a gene: 20. The CDR3 runs to 17 residues. CDR3: CASSLYRDREGGHFQHF. CDR3 nucleotides: TGTGCCAGTAGTTTATACCGGGACAGGGAAGGGGGACATTTCCAGCATTTT.

The CDR3 loop is CASSPSVARQPQHF. The CDR3 DNA follows: TGTGCCAGCAGCCCTTCGGTGGCGAGGCAGCCCCAGCATTTT. V and J are TRBV27 and TRBJ1-5; D is unresolved. Per germline, CDR1 MNHEY and CDR2 SMNVEV (reference sequence). Trimming removed 6 bases from V and 7 bases from J, with 16 bases in between. The CDR3 spans 14 residues.

The chain has TRBV13 and TRBJ1-3, with unresolved D. The germline V gene has CDR1 PRHDT and CDR2 FYEKMQ (reference sequence). V was cut by 2 bases and J by 1 base, with 15 bases left in between. CDR3 length equals 17 residues. CDR3 residues: CASSLRAEILSGNTIYF. CDR3 nucleotide sequence: TGTGCCAGCAGCTTAAGGGCAGAGATTTTATCTGGAAACACCATATATTTT.

This clone was detected only a few times. This chain joins TRBV6-7 and TRBJ2-7, with 10 bases fitting TRBD1. TRBV6-7 is classed as an ORF, of uncertain function. The CDR3 has 14 residues. The J segment lost 6 bases and the V segment lost 1 base, leaving 3 bases of the junction unmatched. The CDR3 region is CASSYWDRGGEQYF. In nucleotides, the CDR3 is TGTGCCAGCAGTTACTGGGACAGGGGTGGCGAGCAGTACTTC.

This rearrangement joins TRBV10-3 to TRBJ1-6, with a tentative D call TRBD1 (6 bases). This CDR3 has 14 amino acids. In germline, CDR1 is ENHRY, CDR2 SYGVKD. V lost 2 bases and J lost 10, with 12 bases in between. The chain's CDR3 is CAISERAGESPLHF. DNA for the CDR3: TGTGCCATCAGTGAGCGGGCAGGGGAATCACCCCTCCACTTT.

This chain links TRBV28 with TRBJ2-3, with TRBD1 as a possible D gene (6 bases). This CDR3 has 14 amino acids. V lost 6 bases and J 0 bases, leaving 10 bases between the germline ends. Per the germline V gene, CDR1 is MDHEN and CDR2 is SYDVKM. CDR3: CASSSGASTDTQYF. The CDR3 DNA reads TGTGCCAGCAGCTCAGGGGCTAGCACAGATACGCAGTATTTT.

The chain employs TRBV4-1 and TRBJ2-7; D gene uncertain. The CDR3 runs to 11 residues. With 5 bases removed from V and 3 bases from J, the gap between germline ends came to 5 bases. Germline assignment: CDR1 MGHRA and CDR2 YSYEKL. CDR3 region: CASSNNYEQYF. DNA of the CDR3: TGCGCCAGCAGCAATAACTACGAGCAGTACTTC.

The chain uses TRBV19 and TRBJ1-1; no reliable D call. CDR1 LNHDA and CDR2 SQIVND come from the germline V gene (reference sequence). The CDR3 loop spans 15 amino acids. V was clipped by 1 base and J by 0 bases, with 9 bases between them. The DNA for the CDR3 is TGTGCCAGTAGTATAGGAAGGTATATGAACACTGAAGCTTTCTTT. This encodes CASSIGRYMNTEAFF.

This sequence joins TRBV9 and TRBJ2-2, with 9 nucleotides matching TRBD1. The CDR3 is 15 residues long. Germline V lookup: CDR1 SGDLS, CDR2 YYNGEE. The ends lost 4 bases at V and 6 bases at J; junction bases unmatched: 7. CDR3 amino acids: CASSSGTGYAGELFF. As DNA, the CDR3 is TGTGCCAGCAGCAGCGGGACAGGGTATGCCGGGGAGCTGTTTTTT.

This clone appeared once. The chain employs TRBV27 and TRBJ1-6; D ambiguous. The V and J ends lost 10 bases and 11 bases respectively, with 18 bases between them. The CDR3 consists of 13 residues. CDR1 and CDR2 (germline): MNHEY, SMNVEV (reference sequence). The DNA for the CDR3 is TGTGCCACCTCCGAAGTATTTCGGGCACCCCTCCACTTT. Its protein is CATSEVFRAPLHF.

This clone was observed a single time. The chain recombines TRBV24-1 with TRBJ2-2, with D perhaps TRBD2 (6 bases). Deletions cut 9 bases from V and 5 bases from J, with 12 bases between. Germline CDR1 KGHDR, CDR2 SFDVKD. The CDR3 runs to 13 residues. CDR3 amino acids: CATGLSGTGELFF. The CDR3 coding sequence is TGTGCCACCGGGCTGAGCGGGACCGGGGAGCTGTTTTTT.

V and J are TRBV3-1 (or the pseudogene TRBV3-2) and TRBJ1-2, with TRBD1 matching over 8 bases. CDR1 and CDR2 from the germline V gene are LGHDT and YNNKEL (reference sequence). This CDR3 is built from 16 residues. J gave up 0 bases and V 1 base, and 4 bases lay outside the gene matches. This CDR3 reads CASSQATGAPNYGYTF. The CDR3 DNA is TGTGCCAGCAGCCAAGCGACAGGGGCGCCTAACTATGGCTACACCTTC.

The chain carries TRBV5-1 and TRBJ2-7; 9 bases align to TRBD2. Germline CDR1 and CDR2: SGHRS and YFSETQ. V lost 6 bases and J lost 2; bases outside the gene matches: 6. CDR3 length equals 14 residues. Here the CDR3 DNA reads TGCGCCAGCAAGGGCCTAGCGGGGACCTACGAGCAGTACTTC. Translated: CASKGLAGTYEQYF.

V and J are TRBV11-3 and TRBJ2-3; TRBD2 aligns across 11 bases. The CDR3 is 15 residues long. Germline-derived CDR1 and CDR2 are SGHNT and YENEEA. V shed 4 bases and J 13 bases; nucleotides not matched to a gene: 13. The CDR3 is CASSSKTSGDPQKYF. The CDR3 DNA follows: TGTGCCAGCAGCTCTAAGACTAGCGGGGACCCTCAAAAGTATTTT.

The chain uses TRBV13 and TRBJ2-1, with a weak D call TRBD2 (6 bases). Deletions cut 5 bases from V and 5 bases from J, with 13 bases between. This CDR3 has 14 residues. Germline V lookup: CDR1 PRHDT, CDR2 FYEKMQ (reference sequence). CDR3 amino acids: CASSPGGDHNEQFF. CDR3 nucleotide sequence: TGTGCCAGCAGCCCGGGCGGGGACCACAATGAGCAGTTCTTC.